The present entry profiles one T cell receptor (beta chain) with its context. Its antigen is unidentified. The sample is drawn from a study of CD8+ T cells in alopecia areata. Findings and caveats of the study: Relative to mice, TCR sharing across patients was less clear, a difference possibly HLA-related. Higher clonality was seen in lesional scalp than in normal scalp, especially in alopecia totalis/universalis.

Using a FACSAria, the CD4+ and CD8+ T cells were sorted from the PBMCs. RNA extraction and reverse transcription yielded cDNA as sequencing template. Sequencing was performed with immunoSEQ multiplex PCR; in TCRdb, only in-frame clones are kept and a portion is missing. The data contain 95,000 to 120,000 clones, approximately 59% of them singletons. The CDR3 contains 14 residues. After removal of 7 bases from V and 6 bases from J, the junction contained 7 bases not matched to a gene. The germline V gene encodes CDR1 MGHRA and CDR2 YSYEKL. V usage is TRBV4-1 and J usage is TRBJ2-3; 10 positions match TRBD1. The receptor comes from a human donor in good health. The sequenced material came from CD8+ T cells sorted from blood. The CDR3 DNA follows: TGCGCCAGCATGGGGGACAGGGGAATTGATACGCAGTATTTT. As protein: CASMGDRGIDTQYF.